The 24 T cell receptor beta chains given below trace back to one sample, sequenced in a study of T cells in tuberculosis. Libraries were prepared by immunoSEQ multiplex PCR; TCRdb keeps only in-frame clonotypes and omits some of them. Of roughly 34,000 clones in the sample, roughly 97% were seen once. The source material was PBMCs. These TCRs come from a donor between 10 and 35 years old with latent tuberculosis or without tuberculosis infection.

The V and J genes are TRBV5-8 and TRBJ1-1; possible D gene TRBD1, 6 bases. Trimming removed 7 bases at V and 4 bases at J, with 17 bases between. CDR1 SGHTS and CDR2 YDEGEE come from the germline V gene. This CDR3 has 14 amino acids. The CDR3 here is CASGFTGLSTEAFF. Written as DNA, the CDR3 is TGTGCCAGCGGATTTACAGGGCTAAGCACTGAAGCTTTCTTT.

This chain joins TRBV5-6 and TRBJ1-2, with D possibly TRBD1 on 5 matching bases. The CDR3 runs to 13 residues. Germline CDR1 reads SGHDT; CDR2 reads YYEEEE. Trimming took off 4 bases at V and 4 bases at J, with 11 bases between the two ends. CDR3 DNA sequence: TGTGCCAGCAGCCGTAGTAGGGGCTATGGCTACACCTTC. Translation gives CASSRSRGYGYTF.

The genes are TRBV19 and TRBJ2-5, with D hard to call. Germline CDR1 LNHDA, CDR2 SQIVND (reference sequence). The CDR3 sequence is 13 residues long. Trimming took 3 bases from V and 9 from J, leaving 14 bases between them. CDR3 in amino acids: CASSISFQQAQYF. The CDR3 bases are TGTGCCAGTAGTATTTCCTTCCAGCAGGCCCAGTACTTC.

The rearrangement uses TRBV4-1 and TRBJ2-3; D is unresolved. With 2 bases removed from V and 4 bases from J, the gap between germline ends came to 10 bases. CDR1 and CDR2 from the germline V gene are MGHRA and YSYEKL. CDR3 length equals 14 residues. CDR3 amino acids: CASSQNTYSDTQYF. CDR3 nucleotides: TGCGCCAGCAGCCAAAATACCTACTCAGATACGCAGTATTTT.

The chain recombines TRBV19 with TRBJ2-7; 10 bases match TRBD1. V trimming: 3 bases; J trimming: 3 bases; junction bases outside the gene matches: 5. The CDR3 is 15 amino acids. Germline V gives CDR1 LNHDA, CDR2 SQIVND (reference sequence). The CDR3 loop reads CASSIARTGGYEQYF. CDR3 nucleotide sequence: TGTGCCAGTAGTATCGCCCGGACAGGGGGCTACGAGCAGTACTTC.

V gene TRBV5-1 combines with J gene TRBJ2-1; D is possibly TRBD1 (6 bases). The CDR3 has 15 residues. Deletions cut 5 bases from V and 0 bases from J, with 12 bases between. Germline-derived CDR1 and CDR2 are SGHRS and YFSETQ. The CDR3 nucleotides are TGCGCCAGCAGTCAGGACAGTAGCTCCTACAATGAGCAGTTCTTC. Translated, it gives CASSQDSSSYNEQFF.

The chain uses TRBV5-6 and TRBJ2-7; perhaps TRBD2 as D (6 bases). The germline CDR1 and CDR2 sequences are SGHDT and YYEEEE. V was shortened by 4 bases and J by 2 bases, with 16 bases between the two germline ends. This CDR3 comprises 15 residues. CDR3 in amino acids: CASSTLPAGTYEQYF. CDR3 sequence (DNA): TGTGCCAGCAGCACTCTCCCTGCGGGGACCTACGAGCAGTACTTC.

The CDR3 here is CASSSGQVSGNTIYF. The DNA of the CDR3 is TGTGCCAGCAGCTCTGGACAGGTATCCGGAAACACCATATATTTT. This chain uses TRBV2 with TRBJ1-3; TRBD1 agrees at 7 bases. V was pared by 6 bases and J by 4 bases, with 9 bases of the junction left unmatched. Germline-derived CDR1 and CDR2 are SNHLY and FYNNEI. The CDR3 length is 15 residues.

This CDR3 reads CASSRDRSNEQFF. CDR3 nucleotide sequence: TGTGCCAGCAGCCGGGACAGGTCGAATGAGCAGTTCTTC. The genes are TRBV2 and TRBJ2-1; TRBD1 matches 8 bases. The trim removed 6 bases at V and 7 bases at J, leaving 5 bases unmatched. CDR3 length: 13 amino acids. From germline, CDR1 is SNHLY and CDR2 FYNNEI.

The chain joins TRBV2 to TRBJ1-2; TRBD1 aligns across 8 bases. The V and J ends lost 9 bases and 4 bases, in that order; junction bases with no gene match: 4. CDR3 size: 12 residues. The germline gives CDR1 SNHLY, CDR2 FYNNEI. CDR3 loop: CARTGTGYGYTF. The CDR3 bases are TGTGCCAGAACCGGGACAGGCTATGGCTACACCTTC. Filled out from reference TRBV2 and TRBJ1-2, the complete variable domain reads EPEVTQTPSHQVTQMGQEVILRCVPISNHLYFYWYRQILGQKVEFLVSFYNNEISEKSEIFDDQFSVERPDGSNFTLKIRSTKLEDSAMYFCARTGTGYGYTFGSGTRLTVV.

The V call is TRBV29-1, the J call TRBJ1-1; 7 positions match TRBD1. CDR3 length: 12 amino acids. The germline gives CDR1 SQVTM, CDR2 ANQGSEA. V trimming: 7 bases; J trimming: 4 bases; junction bases outside the gene matches: 6. For the CDR3, the DNA is TGCAGCGCTACTCAGGGGGGCACTGAAGCTTTCTTT. Protein: CSATQGGTEAFF.

V is TRBV7-2 and J is TRBJ2-2, with D perhaps TRBD2 (6 bases). This CDR3 region has 19 residues. V lost 5 bases and J lost 5, with 27 bases in between. Per germline, CDR1 SGHTA and CDR2 FQGNSA. The CDR3 nucleotides read TGTGCCAGCAGCCGTTCGGGGGTGAGGAGGAACCTCCAAACCGGGGAGCTGTTTTTT. Translating gives CASSRSGVRRNLQTGELFF.

In its sample, this clone was seen a few times. V is TRBV5-1 and J is TRBJ2-1, with TRBD1 identical over 7 bases. The V and J ends lost 4 bases and 4 bases, in that order; junction bases with no gene match: 5. The CDR3 runs 14 residues. The germline V gene has CDR1 SGHRS and CDR2 YFSETQ. In DNA form, the CDR3 reads TGCGCCAGCAGCATGGGACAGCTATACAATGAGCAGTTCTTC. Its translation is CASSMGQLYNEQFF.

The rearrangement links TRBV10-3 to TRBJ1-2; D is undetermined. Germline lookup yields CDR1 ENHRY and CDR2 SYGVKD. This CDR3 is built from 14 residues. V was shortened by 7 bases and J by 2 bases, with 14 bases between the two germline ends. CDR3 bases: TGTGCCATCACCACTACTGGTTACAACTATGGCTACACCTTC. This gives the protein CAITTTGYNYGYTF.

This chain connects TRBV5-1 to TRBJ1-2, with D possibly being TRBD1 (6 bases). Germline V gene lookup returns CDR1 SGHRS and CDR2 YFSETQ. Trimming cost V 4 bases and J 8 bases, with 15 bases left between them. The CDR3 is 13 residues long. The DNA for the CDR3 is TGCGCCAGCAGCGAACAGGGAATGTACGGCTACACCTTC. This encodes CASSEQGMYGYTF.

The chain joins TRBV18 to TRBJ1-5, with 7 bases matching TRBD1. The V gene's germline CDR1 is KGHSH and CDR2 LQKENI. The V gene end was trimmed by 5 bases and the J gene end by 2 bases; junction bases not matched to a gene: 6. There are 15 residues in the CDR3. CDR3 DNA: TGTGCCAGCTCATCTACAGGGGAGGGCAATCAGCCCCAGCATTTT. Its translation: CASSSTGEGNQPQHF.

This rearrangement joins TRBV19 to TRBJ2-3; TRBD2 agrees at 7 bases. In germline, CDR1 is LNHDA, CDR2 SQIVND (reference sequence). The V segment lost 5 bases and the J segment 4 bases; nucleotides outside the gene matches: 12. The CDR3 length is 16 residues. CDR3 region: CASSALRAGAADTQYF. CDR3 DNA sequence: TGTGCCAGTAGTGCCCTTCGGGCGGGAGCAGCAGATACGCAGTATTTT.

The CDR3 bases are TGTGCCAGCAGTTACTCGACAGGGATCTATACTGAAGCTTTCTTT. This encodes CASSYSTGIYTEAFF. V gene TRBV6-6 combines with J gene TRBJ1-1; 7 positions match TRBD1. V was pared by 0 bases and J by 5 bases, with 6 bases of the junction left unmatched. The CDR3 loop spans 15 amino acids. Germline V CDR1 and CDR2: MNHNY, SVGAGI (reference sequence).

In nucleotides, the CDR3 is TGTGCCAGCAGCTTGAGAGGGGGCCTCTACGAGCAGTACTTC. This codes for CASSLRGGLYEQYF. The chain combines TRBV5-6 with TRBJ2-7; 7 nucleotides agree with TRBD1. The germline V gene has CDR1 SGHDT and CDR2 YYEEEE. Unmatched junction bases numbered 4, after V lost 1 base and J lost 3 bases. This CDR3 has 14 amino acids.

J is TRBJ1-2 and V is TRBV5-1; 7 bases align to TRBD1. The CDR3 contains 12 residues. The trim removed 4 bases at V and 3 bases at J, leaving 0 bases unmatched. CDR1 and CDR2 (germline): SGHRS, YFSETQ. The chain's CDR3 is CASSQGDYGYTF. The CDR3 nucleotides are TGCGCCAGCAGCCAGGGGGACTATGGCTACACCTTC.

J is TRBJ2-1 and V is TRBV4-2; no firm D call. CDR1 is LGHNA, CDR2 YNFKEQ, per germline. V lost 0 bases, J lost 6 bases, and 9 bases lay in between. CDR3 length: 14 residues. The CDR3 bases are TGTGCCAGCAGCCAAGATCTAGGTAGCAATGAGCAGTTCTTC. Its protein product is CASSQDLGSNEQFF.

The CDR3 DNA reads as TGCGCCAGCAGCTTGGGGACAGGGGGCACTGAAGCTTTCTTT. It yields the protein CASSLGTGGTEAFF. The chain has TRBV5-1 and TRBJ1-1; 10 bases map to TRBD1. Germline CDR1 and CDR2: SGHRS and YFSETQ. This CDR3 comprises 14 residues. V trimming: 0 bases; J trimming: 4 bases; junction bases outside the gene matches: 0.

V is TRBV27 and J is TRBJ2-7; D gene uncertain. There are 14 residues in the CDR3. Trimming removed 5 bases from V and 2 bases from J, with 13 bases in between. CDR1 is MNHEY and CDR2 is SMNVEV in the germline V gene (reference sequence). CDR3 in amino acids: CASSPYSGTYEQYF. The CDR3 DNA reads TGTGCCAGCAGTCCTTACTCAGGAACCTACGAGCAGTACTTC.

The V call is TRBV7-2, the J call TRBJ2-5, with TRBD2 matching 10 bases. V trimming: 5 bases; J trimming: 5 bases; junction bases outside the gene matches: 11. The CDR3 contains 16 residues. CDR1 SGHTA and CDR2 FQGNSA come from the germline V gene. This chain's CDR3 is CASSPPRAGGWETQYF. CDR3 sequence (DNA): TGTGCCAGCAGCCCGCCGCGAGCGGGGGGGTGGGAGACCCAGTACTTC.